The T cell receptor beta chain under discussion was sequenced for a study of cytomegalovirus exposure and HLA in healthy donors. Study background: It was reported in a later analysis that the 100 to 150 validation repertoires used the same platform as the 666 first-cohort repertoires. Study-level points and caveats: The study flagged approximately 180 TCR beta chains as cytomegalovirus-associated. In the 130 or so validation repertoires, a later analysis found that first-cohort TCR clusters tended to co-occur. A few of the chains that were CMV-associated were confirmed in vitro to be specific for CMV antigens.

A word on this clone: What it binds is unknown.

Germline CDR1 reads ENHRY; CDR2 reads SYGVKD. This CDR3 region has 12 residues. V shed 6 bases, J shed 5 bases, and the junction held 1 base outside the gene matches. Produced via immunoSEQ multiplex PCR; TCRdb's table is partial and in-frame only. Of more than 110,000 clones listed, about four fifths are singletons. The receptor was derived from a woman aged 25 to 39 in good health and CMV-seronegative. J is TRBJ1-2 and V is TRBV10-3; 9 bases map to TRBD1. Sequencing input: PBMCs. The CDR3: CAIRGTGYGYTF. The CDR3 DNA sequence: TGTGCCATCAGGGGGACAGGGTATGGCTACACCTTC.